A selection of T cell receptor beta chains follows, all from one sample in a study of blood T cell repertoires in COVID-19. The repertoire was sequenced with immunoSEQ multiplex PCR; TCRdb's copy has only in-frame clones and lacks some. The sample has roughly 200,000 clones, around 84% seen once. Source material: peripheral blood. The receptors shown here come from a woman of 80 years or more with acute or convalescent COVID-19. Both conserved end residues are part of each CDR3. A D gene is named only where the DNA matches it firmly. The size entry is marked missing in some rows and otherwise reads once, few, many or a size class.

TGCGCCAGCAGCTTGGTTGGAGAAGAGACCCAGTACTTC	CASSLVGEETQYF	-	TRBV5-1	-	TRBJ2-5
TGTGCCACCAGTGAGGGGACAGCCGGTCGGGAGACCCAGTACTTC	CATSEGTAGRETQYF	once	TRBV24-1	TRBD1	TRBJ2-5
TGCAGCGTTGACGGGGGGCGCAACGAGCAGTACTTC	CSVDGGRNEQYF	few	TRBV29-1	-	TRBJ2-7
TGTGCCAGCAGCGTAGCTAGCCGGGGCTCCTACAATGAGCAGTTCTTC	CASSVASRGSYNEQFF	-	TRBV9	-	TRBJ2-1
TGTGCCAGCAGCCCTGACAGGCGAAACACCATATATTTT	CASSPDRRNTIYF	-	TRBV12-3/TRBV12-4	-	TRBJ1-3
TGTGCCAGCAGCCAGAATCAGGGAGGGCTACAGCCCCAGCATTTT	CASSQNQGGLQPQHF	-	TRBV3-1/TRBV3-2	-	TRBJ1-5
TGTGCCAGTAGTTCACGGGACAAAGGATTTTATCAGCCCCAGCATTTT	CASSSRDKGFYQPQHF	once	TRBV19	-	TRBJ1-5
TGTGCCACCAGCAGAGAGGTGGGGGCGGAGGCTTGCACAGATACGCAGTATTTT	CATSREVGAEACTDTQYF	-	TRBV15	-	TRBJ2-3
TGTGCCACCAGCAGATCAGGAGGAACTAATGAAAAACTGTTTTTT	CATSRSGGTNEKLFF	-	TRBV15	-	TRBJ1-4
TGTGCCAGTAGTCTGGCTCCCACCTACAATGAGCAGTTCTTC	CASSLAPTYNEQFF	once	TRBV19	-	TRBJ2-1
TGTGCCAGCAGTCAGGGGCCCGGGACGAGACGGGGTGAGCAGTTCTTC	CASSQGPGTRRGEQFF	-	TRBV6-2/TRBV6-3	-	TRBJ2-1
TGTGCCTGGAGTACCGGGACTGAACTGTTTTTT	CAWSTGTELFF	-	TRBV30	-	TRBJ1-4
TGTGCCAGCAGCCAATATGGGGGAGGGTTCAATGAGCAGTTCTTC	CASSQYGGGFNEQFF	-	TRBV3-1/TRBV3-2	TRBD2	TRBJ2-1
TGTGCCAGCAGCTTAGGACAGGGGGCAGGTACTGAAGCTTTCTTT	CASSLGQGAGTEAFF	-	TRBV7-2	TRBD1	TRBJ1-1
TGTGCCAGCAGGACTCGAGACGGGAGGGCCAACGGGGAGCTGTTTTTT	CASRTRDGRANGELFF	-	TRBV27	TRBD2	TRBJ2-2
TGCGCCAGCAGCCAAGTCCCCCTGGGGGCGAGTACTAATGAAAAACTGTTTTTT	CASSQVPLGASTNEKLFF	-	TRBV4-1	-	TRBJ1-4
TGTGCCAGCAGCCGGCGGGAAGACTTCACCGGGGAGCTGTTTTTT	CASSRREDFTGELFF	-	TRBV3-1/TRBV3-2	-	TRBJ2-2
TGTGCCAGCAGCCAAGGAACGACTAGCGGTTCCTACAATGAGCAGTTCTTC	CASSQGTTSGSYNEQFF	-	TRBV3-1/TRBV3-2	TRBD2	TRBJ2-1
TGTGCCAGCAGCCAAACAGGGGGCTCGGGTGGCTACACCTTC	CASSQTGGSGGYTF	-	TRBV6-5	TRBD1	TRBJ1-2
TGCGCCAGCAGCTTCGGACAGGGCGGGACTGAAGCTTTCTTT	CASSFGQGGTEAFF	-	TRBV5-1	TRBD1	TRBJ1-1
TGTGCCAGCTCACCTGGAGAGGAAGGCTACACCTTC	CASSPGEEGYTF	-	TRBV18	-	TRBJ1-2
TGTGCCACGGCGGGATCGGCACAGGGGGCAATCAACTATAGCTACACCTTC	CATAGSAQGAINYSYTF	-	TRBV10-3	TRBD1	TRBJ1-2
TGTGCCAGCAGCCAAGGGCTTGGGACTAGCGGGAGTTTTTGGAATGAGCAGTTCTTC	CASSQGLGTSGSFWNEQFF	-	TRBV14	TRBD2	TRBJ2-1
TGCGCCAGCAGCGCCACGGAGCCCGCGCGCGCAGATACGCAGTATTTT	CASSATEPARADTQYF	-	TRBV5-1	-	TRBJ2-3
TGTGCCAGCAGCGTAGGTCAGTTGAACACCGGGGAGCTGTTTTTT	CASSVGQLNTGELFF	-	TRBV9	-	TRBJ2-2
TGTGCCAGCAGTTACTCTTTTCAGGGGGGCTACGAGCAGTACTTC	CASSYSFQGGYEQYF	-	TRBV6-5	-	TRBJ2-7
TGTGCCAGCAGCTTGGGGACTAGCGGGAGTTACAATGAGCAGTTCTTC	CASSLGTSGSYNEQFF	-	TRBV5-4	TRBD2	TRBJ2-1
TGTGCCAGCAGTCCCGGACAGGGGGCGGCGGCGGAGCCCTGGGTTCTTTGCTTC	CASSPGQGAAAEPWVLCF	-	TRBV28	TRBD1	TRBJ1-2
TGTGCCAGCAGCTTATGGGGAGGGGATGTTAGCAATCAGCCCCAGCATTTT	CASSLWGGDVSNQPQHF	-	TRBV7-9	-	TRBJ1-5
TGTGCCAGCAGCGAAGGACAGGGACGAGAGACCCAGTACTTC	CASSEGQGRETQYF	-	TRBV21-1	-	TRBJ2-5
TGTGCCAGCAGCCACGGACTAGCGGGAGTAGCGTTTCGCACAGATACGCAGTATTTT	CASSHGLAGVAFRTDTQYF	once	TRBV3-1/TRBV3-2	TRBD2	TRBJ2-3
TGTGCCAGCAGCTTAGGTCTAGCGGGAGTGAAAGAGCAGTACTTC	CASSLGLAGVKEQYF	-	TRBV7-2	TRBD2	TRBJ2-7
TGCGCCAGCAGTGTAGGCACAGATACGCAGTATTTT	CASSVGTDTQYF	-	TRBV5-1	-	TRBJ2-3
TGTGCCAGCAGCCTATTAAACAGACCAATGTACTATGGCTACACCTTC	CASSLLNRPMYYGYTF	-	TRBV3-1/TRBV3-2	-	TRBJ1-2
TGTGCCAGCAGCGTAGAGACAGGGTCTGGAAACACCATATATTTT	CASSVETGSGNTIYF	-	TRBV7-2	TRBD1	TRBJ1-3
TGTGCCAGCAGCTTCACGCGGGATCCCTACAATGAGCAGTTCTTC	CASSFTRDPYNEQFF	once	TRBV7-2	-	TRBJ2-1
TGTGCCAGCTCACCACCTAACAGGGGGCAAAACATTCAGTACTTC	CASSPPNRGQNIQYF	-	TRBV18	TRBD1	TRBJ2-4
TGTGCCAGCAGCCCGGGACAGGCCTCTGGGGCCAACGTCCTGACTTTC	CASSPGQASGANVLTF	-	TRBV2	TRBD1	TRBJ2-6
TGTGCCAGCAAAGAGGGGGCTAGTATTGCTTTCTTT	CASKEGASIAFF	-	TRBV6-5	TRBD1	TRBJ1-1
TGTGCCAGCAGCCCGCTCCAAGGGGGGTATTTT	CASSPLQGGYF	-	TRBV2	-	TRBJ2-3
TGTGCCACCAGTGATCCAACAGGGGGCTCAGAGACCCAGTACTTC	CATSDPTGGSETQYF	-	TRBV24-1	TRBD1	TRBJ2-5
TGTGCCTGGAGTGTATCAAACACCGGGGAGCTGTTTTTT	CAWSVSNTGELFF	-	TRBV30	-	TRBJ2-2
TGTGCCAGCTCACCACAACAGGGACGAACCGACAATGAGCAGTTCTTC	CASSPQQGRTDNEQFF	once	TRBV18	-	TRBJ2-1